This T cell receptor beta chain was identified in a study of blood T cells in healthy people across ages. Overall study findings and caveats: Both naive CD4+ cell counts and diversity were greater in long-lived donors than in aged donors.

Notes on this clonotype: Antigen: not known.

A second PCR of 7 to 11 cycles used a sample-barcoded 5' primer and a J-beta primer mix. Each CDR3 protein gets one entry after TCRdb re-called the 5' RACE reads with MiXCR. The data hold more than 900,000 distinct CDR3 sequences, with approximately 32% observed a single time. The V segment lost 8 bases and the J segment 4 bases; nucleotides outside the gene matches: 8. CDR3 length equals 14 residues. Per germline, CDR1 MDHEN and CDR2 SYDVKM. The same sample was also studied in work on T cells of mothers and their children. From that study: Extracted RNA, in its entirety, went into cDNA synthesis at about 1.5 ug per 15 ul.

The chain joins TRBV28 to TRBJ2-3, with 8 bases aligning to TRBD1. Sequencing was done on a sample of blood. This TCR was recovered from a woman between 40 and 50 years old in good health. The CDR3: CASFAGGSADTQYF. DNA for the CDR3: TGTGCCAGCTTCGCAGGGGGCTCCGCAGATACGCAGTATTTT.